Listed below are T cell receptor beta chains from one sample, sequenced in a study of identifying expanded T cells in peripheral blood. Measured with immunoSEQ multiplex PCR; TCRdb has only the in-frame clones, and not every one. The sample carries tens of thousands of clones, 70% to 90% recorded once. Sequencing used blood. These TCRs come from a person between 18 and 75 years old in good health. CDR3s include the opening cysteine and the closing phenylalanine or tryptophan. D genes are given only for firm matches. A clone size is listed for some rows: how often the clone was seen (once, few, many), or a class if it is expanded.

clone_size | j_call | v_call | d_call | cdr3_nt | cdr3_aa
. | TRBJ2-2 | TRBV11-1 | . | TGTGCCAGCAGGCAAAGTCGGGGGAGCGGGGAGCTGTTTTTT | CASRQSRGSGELFF
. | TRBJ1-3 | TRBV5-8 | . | TGTGCCAGCAGCTCGGGCGCGGTCTCTGGAAACACCATATATTTT | CASSSGAVSGNTIYF
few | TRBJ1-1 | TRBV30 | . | TGTGCCTGGAGTGTACAAGGGAACACTGAAGCTTTCTTT | CAWSVQGNTEAFF
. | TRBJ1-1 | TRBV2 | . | TGTGCCAGCAGAGCTACGACAGTACGGAACACTGAAGCTTTCTTT | CASRATTVRNTEAFF
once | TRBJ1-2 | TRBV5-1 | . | TGCGCCAGCAGCTTGGGTTCCTCCGGGACGGACTATGGCTACACCTTC | CASSLGSSGTDYGYTF
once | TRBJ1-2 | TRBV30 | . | TGTGCCTGGAGTCGAGGAAAGGGAGTAGCTAACTATGGCTACACCTTC | CAWSRGKGVANYGYTF
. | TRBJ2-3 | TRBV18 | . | TGTGCCAGCTCACCACCAACGTGGGAGAAGGGACAACCCCGGGATACGCAGTATTTT | CASSPPTWEKGQPRDTQYF
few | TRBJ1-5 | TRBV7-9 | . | TGTGCCAGCGTGGAGGGAGAGAATCAGCCCCAGCATTTT | CASVEGENQPQHF
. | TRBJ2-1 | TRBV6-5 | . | TGTGCCAGCAGTTACTCGGGACGCTTCGGCAATGAGCAGTTCTTC | CASSYSGRFGNEQFF
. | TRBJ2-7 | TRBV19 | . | TGTGCCACCGCCCAGGACAAGGGGTACGAGCAGTACTTC | CATAQDKGYEQYF
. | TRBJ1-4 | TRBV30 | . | TGTGCCTGGACTCCAGAAACTAATGAAAAACTGTTTTTT | CAWTPETNEKLFF
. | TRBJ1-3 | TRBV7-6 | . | TGTGCCAGCAGCTTAGGGCAGGGTGAAAACACCATATATTTT | CASSLGQGENTIYF
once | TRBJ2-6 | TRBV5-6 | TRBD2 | TGTGCCAGCAGCTTTTTACTAGCGGGGATCTCTGGGGCCAACGTCCTGACTTTC | CASSFLLAGISGANVLTF
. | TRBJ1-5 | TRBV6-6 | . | TGTGCCAGCAGACCCTGGACAGACAATCAGCCCCAGCATTTT | CASRPWTDNQPQHF
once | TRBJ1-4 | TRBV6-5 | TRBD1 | TGTGCCAGCAGTCGGTCCGGGACAGGGGCTAAAAAACTGTTTTTT | CASSRSGTGAKKLFF
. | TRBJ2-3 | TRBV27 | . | TGTGCCAGCAGCCGTAATGGACTCTACACAGATACGCAGTATTTT | CASSRNGLYTDTQYF
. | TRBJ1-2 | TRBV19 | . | TGTGCCAGTAGTCTGCGCTCTAACTATGGCTACACCTTC | CASSLRSNYGYTF
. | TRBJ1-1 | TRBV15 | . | TGTGCCACCAGCAGAGGGTGGGACACTGAAGCTTTCTTT | CATSRGWDTEAFF
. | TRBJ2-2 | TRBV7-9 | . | TGTGCCAGCAGCTTAGAAAACTTCCTCACCGGGGAGCTGTTTTTT | CASSLENFLTGELFF
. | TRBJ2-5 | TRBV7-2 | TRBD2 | TGTGCCAGCAGCTTAGTGATAGCGGGGGGGTTAGAGACCCAGTACTTC | CASSLVIAGGLETQYF
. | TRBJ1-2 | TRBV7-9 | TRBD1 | TGTGCCAGCAGCTACGGACAGGGGAAATCCGCCTTC | CASSYGQGKSAF
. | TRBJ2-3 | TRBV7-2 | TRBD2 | TGTGCCAGCAGCTTAACGCGGGGGGGGCCCCTTAAAACAGATACGCAGTATTTT | CASSLTRGGPLKTDTQYF
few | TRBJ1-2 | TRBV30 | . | TGTGCCTGGAATCTGGACGGATATAACTATGGCTACACCTTC | CAWNLDGYNYGYTF
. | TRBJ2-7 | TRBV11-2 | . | TGTGCCAGCAGCTTCGGGGACAACTCCTACGAGCAGTACTTC | CASSFGDNSYEQYF
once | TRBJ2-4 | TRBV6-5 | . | TGTGCCAGCAGTCTGGATGCGGCCAAAAACATTCAGTACTTC | CASSLDAAKNIQYF
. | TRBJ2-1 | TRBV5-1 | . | TGCGCCAGCAGCTTGTCGGGCAGGGAGCAGTTCTTC | CASSLSGREQFF
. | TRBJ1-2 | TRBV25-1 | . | TGTGCCAGCAGTGAAGAGGATTGGGCCTATGGCTACACCTTC | CASSEEDWAYGYTF
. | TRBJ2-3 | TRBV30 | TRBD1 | TGTGCCTGGAGGTCGCCATCCGTTGAGACAGGGGGCTGGACAGATACGCAGTATTTT | CAWRSPSVETGGWTDTQYF
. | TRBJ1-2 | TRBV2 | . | TGTGCCAGCAGTGAAGGGACAGTCTATGGCTACACCTTC | CASSEGTVYGYTF
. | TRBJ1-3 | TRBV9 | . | TGTGCCAGCAGCGTAGGTTCAGGTTCTGGAAACACCATATATTTT | CASSVGSGSGNTIYF
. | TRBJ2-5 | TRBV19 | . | TGTGCCAGTAGTATGCAGCAGGTCCAAGAGACCCAGTACTTC | CASSMQQVQETQYF
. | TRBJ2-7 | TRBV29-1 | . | TGCAGCGTTGAAGCTCAGGGGATATCCTACGAGCAGTACTTC | CSVEAQGISYEQYF
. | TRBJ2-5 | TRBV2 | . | TGTGCCAGCAGTGAAGCTAGAGCAGCGTACCAAGAGACCCAGTACTTC | CASSEARAAYQETQYF
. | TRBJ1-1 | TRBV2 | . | TGTGCCAGCAGGGGATTCAGGAACACTGAAGCTTTCTTT | CASRGFRNTEAFF
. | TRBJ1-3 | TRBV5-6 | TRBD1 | TGTGCCAGCAGCTCCACAGGGGGCTTAGGAAACACCATATATTTT | CASSSTGGLGNTIYF
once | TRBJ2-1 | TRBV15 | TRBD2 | TGTGCCACCAGCTTCACGGGTTCTTTAGCGGGAGACTTCAATGAGCAGTTCTTC | CATSFTGSLAGDFNEQFF
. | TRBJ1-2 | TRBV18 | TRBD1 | TGTGCCAGCTCACCAGAGACAGGGACCGGCTACACCTTC | CASSPETGTGYTF
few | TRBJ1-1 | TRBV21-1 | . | TGTGCCAGCAGCAAAAATTTATCCGGGACAGGGGGCGCTCAGAACACTGAAGCTTTCTTT | CASSKNLSGTGGAQNTEAFF
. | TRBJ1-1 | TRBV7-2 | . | TGTGCCAGCAGCTTCTCCAGGGAAGCCCCTCTGGTCTTT | CASSFSREAPLVF
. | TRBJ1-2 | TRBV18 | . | TGTGCCAGCTCACGGGACATTAACTATGGCTACACCTTC | CASSRDINYGYTF
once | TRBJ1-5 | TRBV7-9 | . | TGTGCCAGCAGCCAGGACACCTACAATCAGCCCCAGCATTTT | CASSQDTYNQPQHF
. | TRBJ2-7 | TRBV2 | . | TGTGCCAGCCTCCCTGGGGCAGAATACTCCGAGCAGTACTTC | CASLPGAEYSEQYF
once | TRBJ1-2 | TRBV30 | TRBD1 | TGTGCCTGCGGACCTCAGGGGGCCCGACACTATGGCTACACCTTC | CACGPQGARHYGYTF
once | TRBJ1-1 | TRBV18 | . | TGTGCCAGCTCACCGACTCCAAAGACAGACACTGAAGCTTTCTTT | CASSPTPKTDTEAFF
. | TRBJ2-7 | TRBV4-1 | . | TGCGCCAGCAGCCAAGCCCCGCAGGGCGGTACCTACGAGCAGTACTTC | CASSQAPQGGTYEQYF
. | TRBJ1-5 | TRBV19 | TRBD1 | TGTGCCAGTAGTCCGGGTAGGGGACAGGGCACTCAGCCCCAGCATTTT | CASSPGRGQGTQPQHF
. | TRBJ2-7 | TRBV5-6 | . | TGTGCCAGCAGCTTGGCGGGATTCCTAGCTGATATCAACGAGCAGTACTTC | CASSLAGFLADINEQYF
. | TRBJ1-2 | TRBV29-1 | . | TGCAGCGTTGAAAACGCGGGGTTGGGCGGCTATGGCTACACCTTC | CSVENAGLGGYGYTF
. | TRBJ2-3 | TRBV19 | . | TGTGCCAGTAGGGACCTCAGCACAGATACGCAGTATTTT | CASRDLSTDTQYF
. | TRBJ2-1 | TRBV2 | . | TGTGCCAGAGAGACGTGGGCAGGGAAGAAAGATGAGCAGTTCTTC | CARETWAGKKDEQFF
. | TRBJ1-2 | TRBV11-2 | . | TGTGCCAGCAGGGGACCTAACTATGGCTACACCTTC | CASRGPNYGYTF
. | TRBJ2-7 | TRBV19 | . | TGTGCCAGTAGTTCCAGAACTAACTCCTACGAGCAGTACTTC | CASSSRTNSYEQYF
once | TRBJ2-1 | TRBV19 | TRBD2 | TGTGCCAGTAGTGCTCGGACTAGCTACAATGAGCAGTTCTTC | CASSARTSYNEQFF
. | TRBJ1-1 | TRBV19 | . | TGTGCCAGTAATTTTGGACCTTCGGGCACTGAAGCTTTCTTT | CASNFGPSGTEAFF
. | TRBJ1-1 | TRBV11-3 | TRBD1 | TGTGCCAGCAGCTCCGGGACAGGGGAGAACACTGAAGCTTTCTTT | CASSSGTGENTEAFF
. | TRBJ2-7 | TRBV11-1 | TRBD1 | TGTGCCAGCAGCAGACCGGGACAGGGCACCTACGAGCAGTACTTC | CASSRPGQGTYEQYF
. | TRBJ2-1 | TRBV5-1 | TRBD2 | TGCGCCAGCAGCCTGGGACTAGCGGTGAACTACAATGAGCAGTTCTTC | CASSLGLAVNYNEQFF